A single sample is the source of the 23 T cell receptor beta chains below, sequenced in a study of blood T cell repertoires in COVID-19 (dated by TCRdb to 2020 to 2022). Receptor amplification or capture employed the immunoSEQ multiplex PCR assay. The immuneACCESS repertoire file appears here via TCRdb, limited to in-frame rearrangements. These files lack a portion of the clones; in checked studies, under half of the deficit traces to unresolved V genes, and the cause of the others is not known. The sample contains almost 50,000 clones, 90% of them found a single time. Approximately 4% of the sample belongs to the ten largest clones. The sequencing sample was made of peripheral blood. All receptors come from a human donor in a cohort sampled during active COVID-19.

J is TRBJ2-6 and V is TRBV19; maybe TRBD2 (6 bases). With 8 bases removed from V and 0 bases from J, the gap between germline ends came to 11 bases. This CDR3 spans 15 amino acids. Germline V gives CDR1 LNHDA, CDR2 SQIVND (reference sequence). In nucleotides, the CDR3 is TGTGCCAGTCGAGAGGGAGGCTCTGGGGCCAACGTCCTGACTTTC. Translating gives CASREGGSGANVLTF.

The J gene is TRBJ2-5, the V gene TRBV2; D is perhaps TRBD1 (5 bases). The CDR3 has 14 amino acids. Germline-derived CDR1 and CDR2 are SNHLY and FYNNEI. V dropped 4 bases and J dropped 0 bases, with 9 bases sitting between them. The CDR3 reads CASSVDSYQETQYF. CDR3 in DNA: TGTGCCAGCAGTGTCGACAGCTACCAAGAGACCCAGTACTTC.

This clone has a handful of counts. V usage is TRBV6-6 and J usage is TRBJ1-2; the D is unclear. CDR3 length equals 13 residues. CDR1 and CDR2 (germline): MNHNY, SVGAGI (reference sequence). Trimming left V 6 bases short and J 8 bases short, with 16 bases between. CDR3 nucleotide sequence: TGTGCCAGCAGCCTAGGTGTTAGGGAGGGCTACACCTTC. Translating gives CASSLGVREGYTF.

This clone appeared a few times. This chain connects TRBV27 to TRBJ2-7; D uncertain. Germline loops: CDR1 MNHEY, CDR2 SMNVEV (reference sequence). The germline V and J ends were trimmed by 5 bases and 3 bases, with 14 bases remaining between them. The CDR3 runs 14 residues. CDR3 DNA sequence: TGTGCCAGCAGTCTCCGGATGGGCCTCTACGAGCAGTACGTC. As protein: CASSLRMGLYEQYV.

The chain combines TRBV28 with TRBJ1-1; possibly TRBD1 for D (6 bases). The germline V gene has CDR1 MDHEN and CDR2 SYDVKM. V lost 3 bases, J lost 4 bases, and 9 bases lay in between. This CDR3 has 13 residues. The chain's CDR3 is CASSFGGATEAFF. The CDR3 coding sequence is TGTGCCAGCAGTTTCGGGGGGGCCACTGAAGCTTTCTTT.

V and J are TRBV28 and TRBJ2-2; D perhaps matches TRBD2 (7 bases). The CDR3 has 15 residues. CDR1 and CDR2 from the germline V gene are MDHEN and SYDVKM. With 6 bases removed from V and 4 bases from J, the gap between germline ends came to 15 bases. CDR3 sequence: CASRPSGGATGELFF. The CDR3 DNA sequence: TGTGCCAGCAGACCTTCGGGGGGCGCCACCGGGGAGCTGTTTTTT. Together with reference TRBV28 and TRBJ2-2, the CDR3 gives the full variable domain: DVKVTQSSRYLVKRTGEKVFLECVQDMDHENMFWYRQDPGLGLRLIYFSYDVKMKEKGDIPEGYSVSREKKERFSLILESASTNQTSMYLCASRPSGGATGELFFGEGSRLTVL.

The V gene is TRBV6-1, the J gene TRBJ1-1, with 11 bases lining up with TRBD1. V was pared by 1 base and J by 6 bases, with 7 bases of the junction left unmatched. The CDR3 sequence is 16 residues long. Germline values: CDR1 MNHNS, CDR2 SASEGT. CDR3 amino acids: CASSEDILGQGAEAFF. CDR3 sequence (DNA): TGTGCCAGCAGTGAAGACATTCTGGGACAGGGGGCTGAAGCTTTCTTT.

V usage is TRBV24-1 and J usage is TRBJ2-1, with 7 nucleotides matching TRBD2. This CDR3 is 15 amino acids long. Trimming removed 3 bases from V and 5 bases from J; junction bases left unmatched: 6. Germline V gives CDR1 KGHDR, CDR2 SFDVKD. The CDR3 region has the DNA TGTGCCACCAGTGATCCCGGTCTAGCGGACAATGAGCAGTTCTTC. Protein sequence: CATSDPGLADNEQFF.

The chain combines TRBV28 with TRBJ2-7; D gene unclear. This CDR3 contains 13 residues. Trimming left V 1 base short and J 0 bases short, with 4 bases between. Germline assignment: CDR1 MDHEN and CDR2 SYDVKM. The CDR3 region has the DNA TGTGCCAGCAGTTTATCTAGCTCCTACGAGCAGTACTTC. It is translated as CASSLSSSYEQYF. The full variable domain, completed using reference TRBV28 and TRBJ2-7, is DVKVTQSSRYLVKRTGEKVFLECVQDMDHENMFWYRQDPGLGLRLIYFSYDVKMKEKGDIPEGYSVSREKKERFSLILESASTNQTSMYLCASSLSSSYEQYFGPGTRLTVT.

The chain uses TRBV10-1 and TRBJ2-5; TRBD1 matches 7 bases. With 5 bases clipped from V and 7 bases from J, the junction kept 7 bases outside the gene matches. This CDR3 comprises 13 residues. Looked up from germline, CDR1 is WNHNN and CDR2 is SYGVQD (reference sequence). CDR3 sequence (DNA): TGCGCCAGCAGTTCACAGCGGACAGGGACCCAGTACTTC. Translation: CASSSQRTGTQYF.

The chain carries TRBV5-4 and TRBJ1-2; weak D call: TRBD1 (5 bases). Trimming shortened V by 4 bases and J by 6 bases, and 16 bases separated the two germline ends. The CDR3 extends over 14 amino acids. CDR1 and CDR2 (germline): SGHNT, YYREEE (reference sequence). The CDR3 protein is CASSGPQGSNGYTF. DNA for the CDR3: TGTGCCAGCAGCGGACCTCAGGGTTCGAATGGCTACACCTTC.

Only one count was recorded for this clone. The J gene is TRBJ1-1, the V gene TRBV11-2; TRBD1 might be the D (6 bases). V was pared by 5 bases and J by 4 bases, with 14 bases between. The CDR3 length is 14 residues. The V gene's germline CDR1 is SGHAT and CDR2 FQNNGV. CDR3 nucleotides: TGTGCCAGCAGCCTGACTCAGGGGTCCACTGAAGCTTTCTTT. This sequence encodes CASSLTQGSTEAFF.

The rearrangement joins TRBV5-5 to TRBJ1-1, with TRBD1 matching over 10 bases. From germline, CDR1 is SGHKS and CDR2 YYEKEE (reference sequence). The junction had 5 bases not matched to a gene; V was cut back by 3 bases and J by 0 bases. The CDR3 is 16 residues long. Here the CDR3 reads CASSWGQGRMNTEAFF. The CDR3 DNA reads as TGTGCCAGCAGCTGGGGACAGGGGAGAATGAACACTGAAGCTTTCTTT.

The V and J genes are TRBV5-1 and TRBJ1-4; D unclear. The CDR3 spans 13 residues. Germline V gives CDR1 SGHRS, CDR2 YFSETQ. V lost 0 bases and J lost 4, with 4 bases in between. The CDR3 loop is CASSLALNEKLFF. In nucleotides, the CDR3 is TGCGCCAGCAGCTTGGCCCTTAATGAAAAACTGTTTTTT. Filled out from reference TRBV5-1 and TRBJ1-4, the complete variable domain reads KAGVTQTPRYLIKTRGQQVTLSCSPISGHRSVSWYQQTPGQGLQFLFEYFSETQRNKGNFPGRFSGRQFSNSRSEMNVSTLELGDSALYLCASSLALNEKLFFGSGTQLSVL.

In this sample, this clone turned up a few times. The chain joins TRBV7-9 to TRBJ2-7, with 8 bases fitting TRBD2. Germline V gene lookup returns CDR1 SEHNR and CDR2 FQNEAQ (reference sequence). The V segment lost 5 bases and the J segment 3 bases; nucleotides outside the gene matches: 9. The length of the CDR3 is 15 residues. CDR3 protein: CASSPLNSGIYEQYF. CDR3 DNA sequence: TGTGCCAGCAGCCCATTAAATAGCGGGATCTACGAGCAGTACTTC.

V is TRBV7-9 and J is TRBJ2-2, with 11 bases fitting TRBD1. Germline V gene data show CDR1 as SEHNR and CDR2 as FQNEAQ (reference sequence). The length of the CDR3 is 16 residues. V shed 1 base, J shed 7 bases, and the junction held 5 bases outside the gene matches. The DNA of the CDR3 is TGTGCCAGCAGCTTAGTCGGACAGGGGGCCGGCGGGGAGCTGTTTTTT. It translates to CASSLVGQGAGGELFF.

The chain combines TRBV19 with TRBJ1-5, with a possible D match to TRBD1 (5 bases). There are 15 residues in the CDR3. V lost 5 bases, J lost 4 bases, and 15 bases lay in between. In germline, CDR1 is LNHDA, CDR2 SQIVND (reference sequence). DNA for the CDR3: TGTGCCAGTAGTCCTATGGGGCTCGAGAATCAGCCCCAGCATTTT. It translates to CASSPMGLENQPQHF.

This clone was picked up one time. The chain employs TRBV13 and TRBJ1-2; D is unclear. Germline V gene lookup returns CDR1 PRHDT and CDR2 FYEKMQ (reference sequence). This CDR3 is 11 amino acids long. The germline V and J ends were trimmed by 3 bases and 4 bases, with 3 bases remaining between them. The DNA for the CDR3 is TGTGCCAGCAGCTTGAGCTATGGCTACACCTTC. Translating gives CASSLSYGYTF. Variable domain in full (rest from reference TRBV13 and TRBJ1-2): AAGVIQSPRHLIKEKRETATLKCYPIPRHDTVYWYQQGPGQDPQFLISFYEKMQSDKGSIPDRFSAQQFSDYHSELNMSSLELGDSALYFCASSLSYGYTFGSGTRLTVV.

The sample holds one count of this clone. V and J are TRBV2 and TRBJ2-7, with D unclear. The CDR3 totals 11 residues. Trimming removed 6 bases from V and 2 bases from J, with 5 bases in between. Germline CDR1 SNHLY, CDR2 FYNNEI. DNA for the CDR3: TGTGCCAGCAGACAGACCTACGAGCAGTACGTC. It translates to CASRQTYEQYV.

The rearrangement uses TRBV28 and TRBJ2-7; 7 bases are shared with TRBD1. The junction had 13 bases not matched to a gene; V was cut back by 7 bases and J by 4 bases. Looked up from germline, CDR1 is MDHEN and CDR2 is SYDVKM. The CDR3 is 15 amino acids. CDR3 DNA: TGTGCCAGCACCTCGACAGGGAGCCCCCCTTACGAGCAGTACTTC. This codes for CASTSTGSPPYEQYF.

The V and J genes are TRBV7-2 and TRBJ1-4, with 8 positions matching TRBD1. CDR3 length: 16 residues. The germline gives CDR1 SGHTA, CDR2 FQGNSA. V dropped 4 bases and J dropped 7; count of bases not matched to a gene: 11. This chain's CDR3 is CASSSSAQGAAEKLFF. The CDR3 bases are TGTGCCAGCAGCTCTTCGGCTCAGGGGGCTGCTGAAAAACTGTTTTTT.

This clone was detected once. The CDR3 nucleotides read TGCGCCAGCAGCTTGGGACAGGGTCCAGATACGCAGTATTTT. The encoded protein is CASSLGQGPDTQYF. The V and J genes are TRBV5-1 and TRBJ2-3; 7 positions match TRBD1. Per the germline V gene, CDR1 is SGHRS and CDR2 is YFSETQ. Germline trimming cut 0 bases from V and 4 bases from J; bases unmatched to any gene: 2. The CDR3 has 14 residues.

The genes are TRBV13 and TRBJ1-2; the D gene is possibly TRBD1 (6 bases). The V end was cut by 3 bases, the J end by 2 bases, with 10 bases between. Germline values: CDR1 PRHDT, CDR2 FYEKMQ (reference sequence). The CDR3 has 14 residues. The CDR3, as DNA: TGTGCCAGCAGCTTCAACAGGGCCAACTATGGCTACACCTTC. This gives the protein CASSFNRANYGYTF.